The 4 T cell receptor beta chains reported below all come from one sample, sequenced in a study of STAT3 mutations in large granular lymphocyte leukemia (dated by TCRdb to the late 2010s). What the study reported, not specific to this receptor: All T-LGLL patients had at least one immunodominant TCRbeta clonotype, and roughly half had multiple immunodominant subclonotypes.

These receptors have no known antigen. Receptors were amplified or captured by the immunoSEQ multiplex PCR assay. What TCRdb holds here is the immuneACCESS table cut down to in-frame rearrangements. Part of the clones is not present; checked against another copy, under half of the missing clones reflect an unresolved V gene, and the others are unexplained. The sample yields about 9,400 clones; around 90% were counted once. 70% to 90% of the sample lies in the top ten. Sequencing was carried out using peripheral blood mononuclear cells. These receptors came from an elderly man with T-cell large granular lymphocyte leukemia. Some clones in this sample may be carry-over from other donors' samples. The age is the age at diagnosis.

The rearrangement uses TRBV6-6 and TRBJ1-2; 7 bases fit TRBD1. This CDR3 contains 14 residues. Per germline, CDR1 MNHNY and CDR2 SVGAGI (reference sequence). The V segment lost 2 bases and the J segment 0 bases; nucleotides outside the gene matches: 0. The CDR3 sequence is CASSYGTANYGYTF. CDR3 coding DNA: TGTGCCAGCAGTTACGGGACAGCTAACTATGGCTACACCTTC.

The chain couples TRBV7-2 to TRBJ2-3; 8 nucleotides agree with TRBD2. The CDR3 is made up of 16 amino acids. Germline assignment: CDR1 SGHTA and CDR2 FQGNSA. V shed 5 bases, J shed 4 bases, and the junction held 11 bases outside the gene matches. CDR3 nucleotide sequence: TGTGCCAGCAGCACCCGGGTAGCGGGGTCAGCAGATACGCAGTATTTT. This translates into CASSTRVAGSADTQYF.

The chain combines TRBV19 with TRBJ1-5, with 9 bases lining up with TRBD1. V lost 3 bases and J lost 5; bases outside the gene matches: 5. This CDR3 has 15 residues. CDR1 and CDR2 (germline): LNHDA, SQIVND (reference sequence). CDR3 in DNA: TGTGCCAGTAGTATGTATACAGGGGGCGATCAGCCCCAGCATTTT. It codes for CASSMYTGGDQPQHF.

This rearrangement joins TRBV6-5 to TRBJ2-2; D unclear. CDR3 length: 14 amino acids. Germline-derived CDR1 and CDR2 are MNHEY and SVGAGI. V lost 0 bases and J 6 bases, leaving 8 bases between the germline ends. This CDR3 is CASSYSTSPGELFF. DNA for the CDR3: TGTGCCAGCAGTTACTCTACATCACCCGGGGAGCTGTTTTTT.